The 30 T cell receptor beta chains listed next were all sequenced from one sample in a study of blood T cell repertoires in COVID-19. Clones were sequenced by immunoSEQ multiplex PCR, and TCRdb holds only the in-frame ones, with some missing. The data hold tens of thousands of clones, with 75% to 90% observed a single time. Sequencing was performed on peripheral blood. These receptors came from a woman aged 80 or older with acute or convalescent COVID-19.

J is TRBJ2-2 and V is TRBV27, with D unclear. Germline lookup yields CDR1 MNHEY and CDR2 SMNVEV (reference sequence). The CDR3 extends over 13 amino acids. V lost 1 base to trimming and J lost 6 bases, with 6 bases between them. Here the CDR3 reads CASSLWSSGELFF. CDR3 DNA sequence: TGTGCCAGCAGTTTATGGAGCTCCGGGGAGCTGTTTTTT.

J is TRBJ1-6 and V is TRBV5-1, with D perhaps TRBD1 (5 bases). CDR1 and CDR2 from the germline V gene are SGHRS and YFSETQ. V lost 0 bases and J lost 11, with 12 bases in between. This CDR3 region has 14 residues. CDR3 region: CASSLESRVPPLHF. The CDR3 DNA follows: TGCGCCAGCAGCTTGGAATCCAGGGTGCCACCCCTCCACTTT. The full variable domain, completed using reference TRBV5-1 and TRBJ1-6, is KAGVTQTPRYLIKTRGQQVTLSCSPISGHRSVSWYQQTPGQGLQFLFEYFSETQRNKGNFPGRFSGRQFSNSRSEMNVSTLELGDSALYLCASSLESRVPPLHFGNGTRLTVT.

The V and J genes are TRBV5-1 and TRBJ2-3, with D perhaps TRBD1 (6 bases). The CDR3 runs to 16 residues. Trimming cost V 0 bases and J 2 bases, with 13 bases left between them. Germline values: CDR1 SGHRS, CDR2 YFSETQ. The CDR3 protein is CASSLGGGGHTDTQYF. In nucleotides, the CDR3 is TGCGCCAGCAGCTTGGGAGGTGGGGGACACACAGATACGCAGTATTTT.

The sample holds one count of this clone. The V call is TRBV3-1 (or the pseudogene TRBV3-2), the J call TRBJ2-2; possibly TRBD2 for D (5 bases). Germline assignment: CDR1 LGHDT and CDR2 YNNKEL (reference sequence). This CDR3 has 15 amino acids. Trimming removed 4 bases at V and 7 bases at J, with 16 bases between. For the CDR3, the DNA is TGTGCCAGCAGCCCTTCCAGAGGGAAAGGCGGGGAGCTGTTTTTT. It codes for CASSPSRGKGGELFF.

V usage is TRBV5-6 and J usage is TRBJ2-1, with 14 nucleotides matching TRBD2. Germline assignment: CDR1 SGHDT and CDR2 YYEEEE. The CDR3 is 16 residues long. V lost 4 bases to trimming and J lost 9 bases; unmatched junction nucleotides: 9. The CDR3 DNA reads TGTGCCAGCAGCCCGATGACTAGCGGGAGGGCGAGTGAGCAGTTCTTC. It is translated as CASSPMTSGRASEQFF.

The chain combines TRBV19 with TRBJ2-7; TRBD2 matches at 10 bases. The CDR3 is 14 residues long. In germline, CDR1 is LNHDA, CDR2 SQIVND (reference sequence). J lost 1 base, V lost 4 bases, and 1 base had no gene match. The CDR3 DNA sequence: TGTGCCAGTAGTACACTAGCGGGGTCCTACGAGCAGTACTTC. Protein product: CASSTLAGSYEQYF.

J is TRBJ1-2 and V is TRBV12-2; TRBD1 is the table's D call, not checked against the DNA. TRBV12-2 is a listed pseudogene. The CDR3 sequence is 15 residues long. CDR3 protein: CASRLVVQTTYGYTF. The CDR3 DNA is TGTGCAAGTCGCTTAGTCGTACAGACGACCTATGGCTACACCTTC.

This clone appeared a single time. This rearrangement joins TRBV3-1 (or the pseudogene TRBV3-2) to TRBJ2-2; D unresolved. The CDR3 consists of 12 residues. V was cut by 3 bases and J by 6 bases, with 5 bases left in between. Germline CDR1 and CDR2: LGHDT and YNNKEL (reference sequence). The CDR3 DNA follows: TGTGCCAGCAGCCACCGGTCCGGGGAGCTGTTTTTT. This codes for CASSHRSGELFF.

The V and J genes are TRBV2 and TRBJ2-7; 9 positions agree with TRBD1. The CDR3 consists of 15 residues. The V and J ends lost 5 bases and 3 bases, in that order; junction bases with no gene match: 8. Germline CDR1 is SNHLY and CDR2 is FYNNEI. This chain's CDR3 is CASSLRDRELYEQYF. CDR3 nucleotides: TGTGCCAGCAGTCTGAGGGACAGGGAGCTCTACGAGCAGTACTTC.

Here the CDR3 reads CAWNRDSYGYTF. CDR3 sequence (DNA): TGTGCCTGGAACCGGGACAGCTATGGCTACACCTTC. The J gene is TRBJ1-2, the V gene TRBV30; 7 bases align to TRBD1. The length of the CDR3 is 12 residues. Germline CDR1 reads GTSNPN; CDR2 reads SVGIG (reference sequence). The V gene end was trimmed by 4 bases and the J gene end by 4 bases; junction bases not matched to a gene: 3.

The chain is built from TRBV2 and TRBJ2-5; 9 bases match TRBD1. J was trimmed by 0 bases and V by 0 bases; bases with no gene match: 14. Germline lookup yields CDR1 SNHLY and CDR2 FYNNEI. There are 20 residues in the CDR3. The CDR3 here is CASSEASGTGSGVYQETQYF. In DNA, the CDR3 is TGTGCCAGCAGTGAAGCATCCGGGACAGGGAGTGGGGTGTACCAAGAGACCCAGTACTTC. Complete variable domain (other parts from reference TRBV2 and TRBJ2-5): EPEVTQTPSHQVTQMGQEVILRCVPISNHLYFYWYRQILGQKVEFLVSFYNNEISEKSEIFDDQFSVERPDGSNFTLKIRSTKLEDSAMYFCASSEASGTGSGVYQETQYFGPGTRLLVL.

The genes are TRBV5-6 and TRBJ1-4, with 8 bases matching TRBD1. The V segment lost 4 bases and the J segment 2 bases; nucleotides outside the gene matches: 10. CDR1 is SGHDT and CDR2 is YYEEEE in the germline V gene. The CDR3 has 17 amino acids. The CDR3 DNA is TGTGCCAGCAGCGTCGACAGGGGAAGGGCGACTAATGAAAAACTGTTTTTT. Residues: CASSVDRGRATNEKLFF. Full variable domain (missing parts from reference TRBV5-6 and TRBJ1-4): DAGVTQSPTHLIKTRGQQVTLRCSPKSGHDTVSWYQQALGQGPQFIFQYYEEEERQRGNFPDRFSGHQFPNYSSELNVNALLLGDSALYLCASSVDRGRATNEKLFFGSGTQLSVL.

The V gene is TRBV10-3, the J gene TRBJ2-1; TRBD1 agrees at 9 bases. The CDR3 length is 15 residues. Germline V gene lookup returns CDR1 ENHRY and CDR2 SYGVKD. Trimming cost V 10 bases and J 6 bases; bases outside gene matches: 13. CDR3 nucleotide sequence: TGTGCCACTGATCCGGGACAGGGAAAAACCAATGAGCAGTTCTTC. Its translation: CATDPGQGKTNEQFF.

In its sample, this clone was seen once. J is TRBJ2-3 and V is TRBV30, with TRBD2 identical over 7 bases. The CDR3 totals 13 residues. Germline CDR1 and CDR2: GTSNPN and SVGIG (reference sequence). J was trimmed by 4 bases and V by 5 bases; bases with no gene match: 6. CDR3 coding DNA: TGTGCCTGGGTTCGGGGGGTGGCAGATACGCAGTATTTT. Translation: CAWVRGVADTQYF.

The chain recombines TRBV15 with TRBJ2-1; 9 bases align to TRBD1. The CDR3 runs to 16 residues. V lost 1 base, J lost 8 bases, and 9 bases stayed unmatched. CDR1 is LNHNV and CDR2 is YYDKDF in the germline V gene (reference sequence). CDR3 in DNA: TGTGCCACCAGCAGAGTAGGGGGACAGGGCGACCATGAGCAGTTCTTC. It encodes CATSRVGGQGDHEQFF. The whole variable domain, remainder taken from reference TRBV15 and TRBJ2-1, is DAMVIQNPRYQVTQFGKPVTLSCSQTLNHNVMYWYQQKSSQAPKLLFHYYDKDFNNEADTPDNFQSRRPNTSFCFLDIRSPGLGDTAMYLCATSRVGGQGDHEQFFGPGTRLTVL.

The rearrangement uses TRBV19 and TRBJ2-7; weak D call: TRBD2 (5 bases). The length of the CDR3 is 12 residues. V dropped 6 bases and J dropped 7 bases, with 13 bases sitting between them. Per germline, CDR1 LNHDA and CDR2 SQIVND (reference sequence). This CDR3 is CASRHISGEQYF. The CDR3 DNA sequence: TGTGCCAGTAGACACATATCGGGAGAGCAGTACTTC.

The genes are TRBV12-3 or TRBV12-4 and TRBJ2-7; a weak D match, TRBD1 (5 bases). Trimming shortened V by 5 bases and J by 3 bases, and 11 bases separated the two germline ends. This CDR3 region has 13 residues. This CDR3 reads CASSMTAFYEQYF. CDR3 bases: TGTGCCAGCAGTATGACAGCTTTCTACGAGCAGTACTTC.

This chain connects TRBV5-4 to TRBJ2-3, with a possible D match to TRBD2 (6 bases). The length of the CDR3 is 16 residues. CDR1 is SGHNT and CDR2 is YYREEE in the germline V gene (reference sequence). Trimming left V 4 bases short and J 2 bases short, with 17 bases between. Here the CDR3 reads CASSAPGLPYTDTQYF. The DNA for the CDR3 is TGTGCCAGCAGCGCACCGGGACTCCCTTACACAGATACGCAGTATTTT.

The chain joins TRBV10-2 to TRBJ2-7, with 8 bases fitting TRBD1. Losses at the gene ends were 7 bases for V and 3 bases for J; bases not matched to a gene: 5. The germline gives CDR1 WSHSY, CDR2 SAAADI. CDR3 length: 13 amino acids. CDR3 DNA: TGCGCCAGCATGGACAGGGCAGACTACGAGCAGTACTTC. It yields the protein CASMDRADYEQYF.

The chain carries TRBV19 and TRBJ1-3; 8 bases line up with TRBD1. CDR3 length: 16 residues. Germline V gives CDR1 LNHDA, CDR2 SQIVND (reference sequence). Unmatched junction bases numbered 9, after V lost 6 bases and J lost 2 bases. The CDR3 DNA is TGTGCCAGTAGCGGACAGGGCTACGCCGCTGGAAACACCATATATTTT. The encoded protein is CASSGQGYAAGNTIYF.

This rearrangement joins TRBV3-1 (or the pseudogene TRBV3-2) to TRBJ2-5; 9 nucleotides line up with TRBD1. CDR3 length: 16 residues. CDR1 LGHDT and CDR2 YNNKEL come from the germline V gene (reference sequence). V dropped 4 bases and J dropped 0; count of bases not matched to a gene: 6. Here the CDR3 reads CASSLQGAVYQETQYF. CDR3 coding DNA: TGTGCCAGCAGCCTACAGGGGGCCGTATACCAAGAGACCCAGTACTTC.

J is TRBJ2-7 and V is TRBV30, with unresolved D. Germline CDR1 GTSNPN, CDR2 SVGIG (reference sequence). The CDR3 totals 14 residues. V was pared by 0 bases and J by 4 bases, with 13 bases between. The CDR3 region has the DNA TGTGCCTGGAGTGTACTCGCGAGGAGTTACGAGCAGTACTTC. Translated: CAWSVLARSYEQYF.

The CDR3 bases are TGTGCCAGCAGCGCACCTCCGGGGAACACTGAAGCTTTCTTT. It yields the protein CASSAPPGNTEAFF. The gene calls are TRBV9 and TRBJ1-1; unclear D gene. This CDR3 contains 14 residues. Trimming took 3 bases from V and 1 from J, leaving 10 bases between them. Per germline, CDR1 SGDLS and CDR2 YYNGEE.

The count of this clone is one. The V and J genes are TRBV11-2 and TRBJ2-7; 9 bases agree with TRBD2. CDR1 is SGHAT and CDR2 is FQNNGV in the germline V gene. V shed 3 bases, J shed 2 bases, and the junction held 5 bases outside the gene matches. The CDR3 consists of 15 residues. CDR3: CASSFEAGGTYEQYF. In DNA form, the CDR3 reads TGTGCCAGCAGCTTTGAAGCGGGGGGAACCTACGAGCAGTACTTC.

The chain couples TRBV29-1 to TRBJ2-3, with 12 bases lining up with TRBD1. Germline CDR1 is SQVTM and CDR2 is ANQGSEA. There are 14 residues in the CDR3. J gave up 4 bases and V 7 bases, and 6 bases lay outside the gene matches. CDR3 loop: CSGTGTGGPDTQYF. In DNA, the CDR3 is TGCAGCGGAACCGGGACAGGGGGCCCAGATACGCAGTATTTT.

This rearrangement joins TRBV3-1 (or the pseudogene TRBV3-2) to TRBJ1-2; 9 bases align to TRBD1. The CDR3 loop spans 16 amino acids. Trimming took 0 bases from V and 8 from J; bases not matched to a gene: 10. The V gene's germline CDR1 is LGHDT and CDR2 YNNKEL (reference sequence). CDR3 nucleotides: TGTGCCAGCAGCCAAGATACAGGGGACAGGGTGTCGGGCTACACCTTC. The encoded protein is CASSQDTGDRVSGYTF.

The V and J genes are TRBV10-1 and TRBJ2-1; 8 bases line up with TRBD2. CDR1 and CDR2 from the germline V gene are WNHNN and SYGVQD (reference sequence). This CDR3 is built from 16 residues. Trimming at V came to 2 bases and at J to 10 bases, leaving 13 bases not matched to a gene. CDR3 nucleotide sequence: TGCGCCAGCAGTGAGGGTCTCGGGGGGGCCGCTTGGGAGCAGTTCTTC. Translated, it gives CASSEGLGGAAWEQFF.

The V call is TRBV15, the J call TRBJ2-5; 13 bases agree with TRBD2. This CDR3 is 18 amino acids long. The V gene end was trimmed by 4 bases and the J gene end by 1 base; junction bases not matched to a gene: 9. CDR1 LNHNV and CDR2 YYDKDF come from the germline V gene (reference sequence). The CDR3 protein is CATSNPRTSGGIQETQYF. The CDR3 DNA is TGTGCCACCAGCAACCCCCGGACTAGCGGGGGCATCCAAGAGACCCAGTACTTC.

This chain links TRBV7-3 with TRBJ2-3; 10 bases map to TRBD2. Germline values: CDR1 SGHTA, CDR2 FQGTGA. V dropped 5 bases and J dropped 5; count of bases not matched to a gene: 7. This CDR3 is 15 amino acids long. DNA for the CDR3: TGTGCCAGCAGCGTAGCGGGGGGTTATGGAGATACGCAGTATTTT. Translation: CASSVAGGYGDTQYF.

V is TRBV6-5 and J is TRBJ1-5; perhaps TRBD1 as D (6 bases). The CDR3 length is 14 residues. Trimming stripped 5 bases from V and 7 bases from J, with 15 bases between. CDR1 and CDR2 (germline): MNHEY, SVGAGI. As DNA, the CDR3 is TGTGCCAGCAGTCTTACGTCGGGGGGCCAGCCCCAGCATTTT. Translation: CASSLTSGGQPQHF.